What follows are 21 T cell receptor beta chains derived from one specimen sequenced in a study of shared clonotypes between healthy human individuals (dated by TCRdb to about 2020). CD8 naive samples were obtained by positive selection for CCR7 among CD45RO-negative cells, yielding a CD45RA+CCR7+ population from which TemRA cells were excluded. The method was the immunoSEQ multiplex PCR assay. What TCRdb holds here is the immuneACCESS table cut down to in-frame rearrangements. Part of the clones is not present; checked against another copy, under half of the missing clones reflect an unresolved V gene, and the others are unexplained. The sample profile shows millions of clones; roughly 91% of them were found once. 1.5% to 2% of the sample is held by the ten biggest clonotypes. The sample comprised naive CD8+ T cells from PBMCs. The sample's cell subset or site label, in plain terms: CD45RA+CCR7+. The source of these receptors is a young man in good health. Some clones in this sample may be carry-over from other donors' samples.

The chain couples TRBV10-3 to TRBJ1-5; D may be TRBD1 (5 bases). V was trimmed by 6 bases and J by 1 base, leaving 13 bases between them. This CDR3 is 15 amino acids long. Per the germline V gene, CDR1 is ENHRY and CDR2 is SYGVKD. The CDR3: CAIRPGGSSNQPQHF. The CDR3 coding sequence is TGTGCCATCAGGCCCGGGGGGTCGAGCAATCAGCCCCAGCATTTT.

As for this clone: This CDR3 is also generated by other DNA sequences in the sample. V usage is TRBV11-2 and J usage is TRBJ2-7; D gene uncertain. V dropped 1 base and J dropped 3 bases, with 4 bases sitting between them. This CDR3 has 12 amino acids. Germline V gene sequence: CDR1 SGHAT, CDR2 FQNNGV. The CDR3 DNA follows: TGTGCCAGCAGCTTAGTTGACTACGAGCAGTACTTC. It translates to CASSLVDYEQYF.

This chain joins TRBV10-3 and TRBJ2-7; maybe TRBD1 (5 bases). The V gene lost 2 bases and the J gene lost 4 bases, with 18 bases spanning the gap. Germline CDR1 reads ENHRY; CDR2 reads SYGVKD. The CDR3 spans 16 residues. The DNA for the CDR3 is TGTGCCATCAGTGAGCCGGCCCAATTAGACAGTTACGAGCAGTACTTC. Encoded protein: CAISEPAQLDSYEQYF.

The chain joins TRBV28 to TRBJ1-4; the D gene is possibly TRBD1 (5 bases). V was cut by 2 bases and J by 13 bases, with 20 bases left in between. Germline assignment: CDR1 MDHEN and CDR2 SYDVKM. There are 15 residues in the CDR3. In DNA form, the CDR3 reads TGTGCCAGCAGTTTAGGGGCCTTTCGGGTGACGGGACTGTTTTTT. Protein sequence: CASSLGAFRVTGLFF.

The chain joins TRBV15 to TRBJ1-5; D unresolved. The germline V gene encodes CDR1 LNHNV and CDR2 YYDKDF (reference sequence). This CDR3 region has 13 residues. Deletions cut 4 bases from V and 5 bases from J, with 9 bases between. CDR3 coding DNA: TGTGCCACCAGCAAGGGTGGGCATCAGCCCCAGCATTTT. Protein product: CATSKGGHQPQHF.

This chain links TRBV30 with TRBJ2-5; 8 positions match TRBD2. Near its end, the DNA agrees better with TRBJ2-7, so the J call may be wrong. The CDR3 sequence is 13 residues long. The V gene's germline CDR1 is GTSNPN and CDR2 SVGIG (reference sequence). This CDR3 is CAWSLLAVYEQYF. The DNA of the CDR3 is TGTGCCTGGAGTCTACTAGCGGTCTACGAGCAGTACTTC.

The V call is TRBV10-3, the J call TRBJ2-1; no clear D. This CDR3 is 14 amino acids long. V was clipped by 2 bases and J by 9 bases, with 14 bases between them. CDR1 is ENHRY and CDR2 is SYGVKD in the germline V gene. The chain's CDR3 is CAISEATNFGEQFF. The CDR3 DNA reads as TGTGCCATCAGTGAGGCGACCAATTTTGGTGAGCAGTTCTTC.

The rearrangement joins TRBV18 to TRBJ1-1, with D tentatively TRBD1 (5 bases). V lost 0 bases and J lost 3, with 11 bases in between. The CDR3 length is 15 residues. Looked up from germline, CDR1 is KGHSH and CDR2 is LQKENI. The DNA of the CDR3 is TGTGCCAGCTCACCACCGGGACGGCGGGACACTGAAGCTTTCTTT. Amino acids: CASSPPGRRDTEAFF.

The chain uses TRBV25-1 and TRBJ2-5, with 10 bases lining up with TRBD1. The DNA end is a closer match to TRBJ2-7, so the J assignment may be wrong. The CDR3 has 15 residues. The V gene's germline CDR1 is MGHDK and CDR2 SYGVNS. In nucleotides, the CDR3 is TGTGCCAGCAGTGAATGGGGGACAGGGGTTCGCGAGCAGTACTTC. Amino acid sequence: CASSEWGTGVREQYF.

V is TRBV19 and J is TRBJ2-5, with D perhaps matching TRBD1 (7 bases). The J call may be faulty, since TRBJ2-7 better matches the DNA end. CDR3 size: 15 residues. Germline loops: CDR1 LNHDA, CDR2 SQIVND (reference sequence). The CDR3 spells CASSKEAGGIYEQYF. The CDR3 DNA is TGTGCCAGCTCAAAGGAGGCAGGGGGGATCTACGAGCAGTACTTC.

The chain is built from TRBV10-1 and TRBJ1-1; D is ambiguous. Germline CDR1 WNHNN, CDR2 SYGVQD (reference sequence). The V gene lost 7 bases and the J gene lost 3 bases, with 6 bases spanning the gap. The CDR3 covers 11 residues. CDR3 residues: CASTCYTEAFF. As DNA, the CDR3 is TGCGCCAGCACCTGCTACACTGAAGCTTTCTTT.

The V call is TRBV4-3, the J call TRBJ2-1; no reliable D call. Germline V lookup: CDR1 LGHNA, CDR2 YSLEER. This CDR3 spans 16 amino acids. Trimming removed 0 bases at V and 7 bases at J, with 16 bases between. The CDR3 coding sequence is TGCGCCAGCAGCCAAGACCCTGGACGCACATTTAATGAGCAGTTCTTC. It codes for CASSQDPGRTFNEQFF.

The chain combines TRBV9 with TRBJ2-5; 7 bases agree with TRBD2. Trimming took 2 bases from V and 1 from J; bases not matched to a gene: 5. Germline CDR1 SGDLS, CDR2 YYNGEE. This CDR3 is built from 15 residues. CDR3 region: CASSVGDYFQETQYF. Written as DNA, the CDR3 is TGTGCCAGCAGCGTTGGGGACTACTTCCAAGAGACCCAGTACTTC. The whole variable domain, remainder taken from reference TRBV9 and TRBJ2-5, is DSGVTQTPKHLITATGQRVTLRCSPRSGDLSVYWYQQSLDQGLQFLIQYYNGEERAKGNILERFSAQQFPDLHSELNLSSLELGDSALYFCASSVGDYFQETQYFGPGTRLLVL.

CDR3 sequence (DNA): TGCGCCAGCAGCCAAGAAGACAGGGGAAGCAATCAGCCCCAGCATTTT. Its protein is CASSQEDRGSNQPQHF. The V and J genes are TRBV4-1 and TRBJ1-5, with 8 bases aligning to TRBD1. The CDR3 is made up of 16 amino acids. Trimming took 0 bases from V and 1 from J; bases not matched to a gene: 2. The germline V gene has CDR1 MGHRA and CDR2 YSYEKL.

The chain is built from TRBV29-1 and TRBJ2-7, with TRBD1 as a possible D gene (6 bases). CDR1 and CDR2 (germline): SQVTM, ANQGSEA. V was clipped by 0 bases and J by 0 bases, with 12 bases between them. The CDR3 is 15 amino acids. The CDR3 sequence is CSVEDPRGNSYEQYF. DNA of the CDR3: TGCAGCGTTGAAGATCCGAGGGGGAACTCCTACGAGCAGTACTTC.

The chain employs TRBV29-1 and TRBJ2-3; D perhaps matches TRBD1 (6 bases). Trimming pared 6 bases from V and 2 bases from J, leaving 18 bases between. The CDR3 covers 15 residues. The V gene's germline CDR1 is SQVTM and CDR2 ANQGSEA. The CDR3 region has the DNA TGCAGCGTCTCCATGAATGGGGGCCTCACAGATACGCAGTATTTT. This gives the protein CSVSMNGGLTDTQYF.

The gene calls are TRBV7-8 and TRBJ2-7; D might be TRBD1 or TRBD2, each matching 6 bases. CDR1 and CDR2 (germline): SGHVS, FQNEAQ. The ends were cut back, 4 bases at V and 4 bases at J, with 20 bases in the middle. This CDR3 spans 16 amino acids. The DNA of the CDR3 is TGTGCCAGCAGCTCTCACCCACAGGGACTTGATTACGAGCAGTACTTC. Its protein is CASSSHPQGLDYEQYF.

The chain recombines TRBV10-3 with TRBJ2-1, with a possible D match to TRBD2 (5 bases). Germline V gene lookup returns CDR1 ENHRY and CDR2 SYGVKD. Trimming stripped 4 bases from V and 5 bases from J, with 9 bases between. This CDR3 contains 13 residues. CDR3 sequence reads: CAISGGSHNEQFF. The CDR3 DNA is TGTGCCATCAGTGGAGGGTCACACAATGAGCAGTTCTTC.

The CDR3 spells CASSQGTRDEQFF. The CDR3 nucleotides are TGTGCCAGCAGCCAAGGGACTAGAGATGAGCAGTTCTTC. J is TRBJ2-1 and V is TRBV14, with 7 bases matching TRBD2. The CDR3 runs to 13 residues. From germline, CDR1 is SGHDN and CDR2 FVKESK. V lost 1 base to trimming and J lost 8 bases; unmatched junction nucleotides: 2.

The CDR3 is CASSPFYNEQFF. In DNA form, the CDR3 reads TGTGCCAGCAGCCCCTTCTACAATGAGCAGTTCTTC. This chain connects TRBV7-9 to TRBJ2-1; D is undetermined. There are 12 residues in the CDR3. Per the germline V gene, CDR1 is SEHNR and CDR2 is FQNEAQ (reference sequence). The germline V and J ends were trimmed by 5 bases and 3 bases, with 5 bases remaining between them. The full variable domain, rest sourced from reference TRBV7-9 and TRBJ2-1, is DTGVSQNPRHKITKRGQNVTFRCDPISEHNRLYWYRQTLGQGPEFLTYFQNEAQLEKSRLLSDRFSAERPKGSFSTLEIQRTEQGDSAMYLCASSPFYNEQFFGPGTRLTVL.

This clone is a singleton in its sample. The chain combines TRBV4-2 with TRBJ2-1; 13 nucleotides line up with TRBD2. Germline CDR1 is LGHNA and CDR2 is YNFKEQ. The V gene end was trimmed by 4 bases and the J gene end by 0 bases; junction bases not matched to a gene: 6. This CDR3 spans 18 amino acids. CDR3: CASSPGTSGKSSYNEQFF. Written as DNA, the CDR3 is TGTGCCAGCAGCCCAGGGACTAGCGGGAAGAGCTCCTACAATGAGCAGTTCTTC.